Listed below are T cell receptor beta chains from one sample, sequenced in a study of Graves' ophthalmopathy and Graves' hyperthyroidism. Using its own MiXCR run on the multiplex PCR reads, TCRdb lists one record per CDR3 protein. The data show about 180,000 distinct CDR3 sequences, with over 35% seen just once and 4.5% to 6% held by the top ten. Sequenced sample: peripheral blood. These receptors came from a woman in her forties with Graves' ophthalmopathy. Both conserved end residues are part of each CDR3. D genes are given only for firm matches. For some rows the clone size is stated as once, few or many, or as a class when expanded; others skip it.

j_gene	v_gene	d_gene	abundance	CDR3aa	CDR3nt
TRBJ2-7	TRBV15	-	-	CATAGQLSSYEQYF	TGTGCCACCGCGGGTCAGCTAAGCTCCTACGAGCAGTACTTC
TRBJ2-6	TRBV3-1	-	-	CASSQDLPPGANVLTF	TGCGCCAGCAGCCAAGATCTTCCCCCTGGGGCCAACGTCCTGACTTTC
TRBJ2-5	TRBV28	-	many	CASSFLSGFETQYF	TGTGCCAGCAGTTTTTTGTCGGGGTTCGAGACCCAGTACTTC
TRBJ1-1	TRBV29-1	-	many	CSVTRQGWDTEAFF	TGCAGCGTTACGCGACAAGGGTGGGACACTGAAGCTTTCTTT
TRBJ2-5	TRBV29-1	-	-	CSVGRGTAGETQYF	TGCAGCGTTGGGAGAGGAACTGCGGGGGAGACCCAGTACTTC
TRBJ1-2	TRBV12-3/TRBV12-4	-	-	CASTSDRQNYGYTF	TGTGCCAGCACCTCGGACCGGCAAAACTATGGCTACACCTTC
TRBJ1-1	TRBV29-1	-	-	CSVRAANTEAFF	TGCAGCGTCAGGGCAGCGAACACTGAAGCTTTCTTT
TRBJ2-4	TRBV5-1	TRBD2	many	CASSVGGAGRVVRETHNIQYF	TGCGCCAGCAGCGTCGGAGGGGCAGGAAGGGTTGTGCGGGAGACGCACAACATTCAGTACTTC
TRBJ1-1	TRBV19	-	many	CASSTAGMNTEAFF	TGTGCCAGTAGTACCGCGGGAATGAACACTGAAGCTTTCTTT
TRBJ1-5	TRBV20-1	-	-	CSAASGGTGQPQHF	TGCAGTGCTGCCTCGGGGGGCACCGGTCAGCCCCAGCATTTT
TRBJ1-5	TRBV6-1	-	-	CASTRPGTNQPQHF	TGTGCCAGCACTCGGCCGGGGACGAATCAGCCCCAGCATTTT
TRBJ1-1	TRBV6-1	-	-	CASSANTDTEAFF	TGTGCCAGCAGTGCCAACACGGACACTGAAGCTTTCTTT
TRBJ2-7	TRBV6-5	-	many	CASSPILPYEQYF	TGTGCCAGCAGCCCTATTCTTCCCTACGAGCAGTACTTC
TRBJ1-2	TRBV12-3/TRBV12-4	-	many	CASSLGSDSGYTF	TGTGCCAGCAGTTTAGGAAGCGATTCTGGCTACACCTTC
TRBJ2-7	TRBV7-8	-	once	CASGPMLAYEQYF	TGTGCCAGCGGACCAATGCTAGCCTACGAGCAGTACTTC
TRBJ1-6	TRBV29-1	TRBD1	many	CSVAGTGNSPLHF	TGCAGCGTTGCCGGGACAGGGAATTCACCCCTCCACTTT
TRBJ1-3	TRBV6-5	-	many	CATLKGGPFSGNTIYF	TGTGCCACACTAAAAGGAGGCCCTTTCTCTGGAAACACCATATATTTT
TRBJ2-7	TRBV28	-	many	CATLPGAGEQYF	TGTGCCACACTCCCAGGGGCAGGCGAGCAGTACTTC
TRBJ2-7	TRBV6-2/TRBV6-3	-	many	CASSYGAPRTGVAYEQYF	TGTGCCAGCAGTTACGGGGCACCGCGAACGGGAGTCGCCTACGAGCAGTACTTC
TRBJ2-2	TRBV12-3/TRBV12-4	-	many	CASSFRDPRLFF	TGTGCCAGCAGTTTTAGGGACCCCAGGCTGTTTTTT
TRBJ1-1	TRBV5-4	-	many	CASSLGSGDFANTEAFF	TGTGCCAGCAGCTTGGGCTCAGGGGATTTCGCGAACACTGAAGCTTTCTTT
TRBJ2-7	TRBV19	-	-	CASSPPTDTYEQYF	TGTGCCAGTAGTCCACCGACGGACACCTACGAGCAGTACTTC
TRBJ1-5	TRBV6-5	-	many	CASSTYSNQPQHF	TGTGCCAGCAGCACTTATAGCAATCAGCCCCAGCATTTT
TRBJ1-6	TRBV28	TRBD1	many	CASNEGADYNSPLHF	TGTGCCAGCAATGAGGGGGCAGACTATAATTCACCCCTCCACTTT
TRBJ2-4	TRBV2	TRBD2	many	CASSQTSGEVAQYF	TGTGCCAGCAGTCAGACTAGCGGGGAGGTGGCTCAGTACTTC
TRBJ2-2	TRBV11-2	-	many	CASFENTGELFF	TGTGCCAGTTTCGAGAACACCGGGGAGCTGTTTTTT
TRBJ2-7	TRBV12-3/TRBV12-4	-	-	CASSLDRNSHEQYF	TGTGCCAGCAGTTTAGACAGAAACTCCCACGAGCAGTACTTC
TRBJ1-2	TRBV2	-	-	CASSEGAAYTF	TGTGCCAGCAGTGAAGGGGCTGCCTACACCTTC
TRBJ1-1	TRBV30	-	-	CAWSLNRAYSEAFF	TGTGCCTGGAGTTTAAACAGGGCTTACTCTGAAGCTTTCTTT
TRBJ2-7	TRBV10-3	TRBD1	-	CAINPGQGSYEQYF	TGTGCCATCAACCCAGGACAGGGTTCCTACGAGCAGTACTTC
TRBJ2-5	TRBV12-3/TRBV12-4	TRBD2	-	CASSLASGLAGEETQYF	TGTGCCAGCAGTTTAGCGTCGGGGCTAGCGGGAGAAGAGACCCAGTACTTC
TRBJ2-5	TRBV29-1	TRBD1	many	CSVGGQGETQYF	TGCAGCGTTGGGGGACAGGGGGAGACCCAGTACTTC
TRBJ2-2	TRBV6-2/TRBV6-3	-	many	CASTPWAGTTGELFF	TGTGCCAGCACCCCTTGGGCGGGAACTACCGGGGAGCTGTTTTTT
TRBJ1-2	TRBV27	-	many	CASSPNGLPRGYTF	TGTGCCAGCAGTCCCAACGGACTCCCCCGGGGCTACACCTTC
TRBJ1-1	TRBV24-1	TRBD1	many	CATSDVGQGGLVEAFF	TGTGCCACCAGTGACGTGGGACAGGGTGGTTTGGTTGAAGCTTTCTTT
TRBJ2-7	TRBV6-5	-	-	CASSYSRAPPYEQYF	TGTGCCAGCAGTTACTCCAGGGCACCCCCCTACGAGCAGTACTTC
TRBJ1-2	TRBV11-1	TRBD1	many	CASSSYSFEQGAGGYTF	TGTGCCAGCAGTTCATATTCCTTCGAACAGGGGGCGGGAGGCTACACCTTC
TRBJ1-2	TRBV12-3/TRBV12-4	-	many	CASSSQNYGYTF	TGTGCCAGCAGTTCGCAGAACTATGGCTACACCTTC
TRBJ2-5	TRBV12-3/TRBV12-4	TRBD2	-	CASSLSGGGPGETQYF	TGTGCCAGCAGCCTATCAGGCGGGGGGCCCGGGGAGACCCAGTACTTC
TRBJ2-5	TRBV28	-	many	CASSFEPIHSVETQYF	TGTGCCAGCAGTTTTGAGCCAATACATTCCGTAGAGACCCAGTACTTC
TRBJ1-1	TRBV7-3	-	-	CASSPTPGQNTEAFF	TGTGCCAGCAGCCCAACCCCGGGGCAGAACACTGAAGCTTTCTTT
TRBJ1-1	TRBV28	TRBD1	-	CAIFYGTANTEAFF	TGTGCCATATTTTATGGGACAGCCAACACTGAAGCTTTCTTT